This is a list of T cell receptor beta chains from one sample in a study of monozygotic twins with inflammatory bowel disease. TCRdb reprocessed the 5' RACE reads; each CDR3 protein has one entry and no DNA is given. Recorded for this sample: approximately 420,000 distinct CDR3 sequences. Source material: blood. All receptors derive from a human donor with ulcerative colitis or Crohn's disease, or a healthy co-twin of an affected twin (not recorded which). Both conserved end residues are part of each CDR3.

TRBV4-1,TRBJ1-5,CASSQGLAGLVHQPQHF
TRBV30,TRBJ1-1,CACPGQGARMNTEAFF
TRBV20-1,TRBJ2-7,CSASSLFGTGTYEQYF
TRBV7-3,TRBJ2-4,CASSPQTSGNPTAKNIQYF
TRBV10-3,TRBJ2-3,CAISGGLAGTTDTQYF
TRBV4-1,TRBJ2-1,CASSQPGRDSEQFF
TRBV11-2,TRBJ1-1,CASSLSQGSTEAFF
TRBV14,TRBJ2-7,CASSRAAGNEQYF
TRBV18,TRBJ2-7,CASSTDTYEQYF
TRBV5-1,TRBJ2-1,CASRDYNEQFF
TRBV10-3,TRBJ2-6,CAISRQEPSGANVLTF
TRBV6-5,TRBJ1-5,CASSWGDLNNQPQHF
TRBV6-1,TRBJ1-5,CASRYIGPQHF
TRBV7-2,TRBJ2-2,CASSLVGTSGTGELFF
TRBV10-3,TRBJ1-6,CAISVEGGNNSPLHF
TRBV27,TRBJ1-4,CASSLRGGKLEKLFF
TRBV7-6,TRBJ2-3,CASSLAPPGVGTDTQYF
TRBV10-3,TRBJ1-1,CAISERGLDGTEAFF
TRBV7-2,TRBJ2-2,CASSLDRVTNTGELFF
TRBV20-1,TRBJ1-6,CSASYTGRVYNSPLHF
TRBV12-3/TRBV12-4,TRBJ2-1,CASTLLLAGGEQFF
TRBV4-2,TRBJ1-5,CASSQGGTDQPQHF
TRBV27,TRBJ1-4,CASSPRTGTNEKLFF
TRBV6-5,TRBJ2-7,CASSRHSSYEQYF
TRBV7-9,TRBJ1-1,CASSPPGAGSGTEAFF
TRBV5-1,TRBJ1-1,CASSLVPWGTGSGTEAFF
TRBV2,TRBJ2-5,CASTRTSGGLQYF
TRBV9,TRBJ2-1,CASSVGGRAIYNEQFF
TRBV20-1,TRBJ1-5,CSARPSGQLFQPQHF
TRBV20-1,TRBJ1-2,CSDSIPGQGMDGYTF
TRBV7-2,TRBJ1-2,CASSTGLSVEGYTF
TRBV6-5,TRBJ2-3,CASSYAPGGPADTQYF
TRBV12-3/TRBV12-4,TRBJ2-3,CASSPTGGASRATQYF
TRBV7-8,TRBJ2-1,CASSPGAGNSYNEQFF
TRBV5-1,TRBJ2-7,CASSLEGQTYSYEQYF
TRBV20-1,TRBJ1-2,CSARVKATTYGYTF
TRBV7-9,TRBJ2-7,CASSLHGGGFEQYF
TRBV28,TRBJ2-3,CASHYTGGRTDTQYF
TRBV7-3,TRBJ2-1,CASSLAPLSSYNEQFF
TRBV28,TRBJ1-5,CASSLLAGVSNQPQHF
TRBV5-1,TRBJ2-7,CASSLGRDRDYEQYF
TRBV20-1,TRBJ2-7,CSANPPGLPTSYEQYF
TRBV19,TRBJ1-5,CASSQPRDLNQPQHF
TRBV7-6,TRBJ1-2,CASSLVIGGLDYGYTF
TRBV7-2,TRBJ2-1,CASSPNEWRYNEQFF
TRBV6-5,TRBJ2-7,CASSYSRDSGYSSYEQYF
TRBV5-6,TRBJ2-7,CASSWTRRSYEQYF
TRBV30,TRBJ2-6,CAWSGQGYSGANVLTF
TRBV12-3/TRBV12-4,TRBJ2-7,CASRKDSKTYEQYF
TRBV12-3/TRBV12-4,TRBJ2-7,CASSSRLLTYEQYF